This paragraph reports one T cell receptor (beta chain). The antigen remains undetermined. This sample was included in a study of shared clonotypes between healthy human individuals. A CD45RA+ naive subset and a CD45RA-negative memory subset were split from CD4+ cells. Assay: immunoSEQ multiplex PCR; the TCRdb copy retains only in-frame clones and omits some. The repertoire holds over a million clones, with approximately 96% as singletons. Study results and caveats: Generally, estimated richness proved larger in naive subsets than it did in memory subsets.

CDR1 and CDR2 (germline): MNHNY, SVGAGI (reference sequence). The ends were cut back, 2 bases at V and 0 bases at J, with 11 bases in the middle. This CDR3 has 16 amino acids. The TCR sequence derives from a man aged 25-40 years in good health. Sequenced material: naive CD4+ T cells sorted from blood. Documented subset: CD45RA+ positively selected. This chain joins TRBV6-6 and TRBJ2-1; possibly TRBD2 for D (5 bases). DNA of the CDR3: TGTGCCAGCAGTTACCCGGCAGGAGGCTCCTACAATGAGCAGTTCTTC. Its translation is CASSYPAGGSYNEQFF.